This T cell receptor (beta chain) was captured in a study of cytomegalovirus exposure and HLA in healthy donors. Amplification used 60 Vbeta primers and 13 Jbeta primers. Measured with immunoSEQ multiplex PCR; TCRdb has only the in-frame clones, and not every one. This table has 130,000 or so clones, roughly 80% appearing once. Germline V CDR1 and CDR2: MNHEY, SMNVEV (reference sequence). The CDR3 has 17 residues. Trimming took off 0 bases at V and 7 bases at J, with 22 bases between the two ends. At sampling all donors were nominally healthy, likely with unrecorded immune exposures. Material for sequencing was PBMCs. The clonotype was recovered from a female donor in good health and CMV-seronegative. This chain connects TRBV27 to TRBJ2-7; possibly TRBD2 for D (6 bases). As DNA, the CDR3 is TGTGCCAGCAGTTTATCGTACGGGACTTCACCGCTTAGGGAGCAGTACTTC. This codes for CASSLSYGTSPLREQYF.